This entry is about one T cell receptor (beta chain). This sample is drawn from a study of blood T cell repertoires in COVID-19. On the study more broadly: The origin of the acute and convalescent COVID-19 samples was the United States, Italy and Spain. PBMCs, B-cell-depleted T cells, or T cells provided the cDNA or gDNA that made up the material.

In the source study's methods: Estimates of nucleated cell counts were drawn from the amplification of reference gene primers. Clones were read by immunoSEQ multiplex PCR, and TCRdb kept only the in-frame ones, dropping some. V and J calls and clone size are as listed in that table; D and trimming were resolved from the DNA. The sample has some 50,000 clones; approximately 85% are singletons. Sequencing was done on a sample of peripheral blood. This clonotype originated in a human donor in a cohort sampled during active COVID-19.

The CDR3: CASSYRLAGNLYNEQFF. CDR3 DNA: TGTGCCAGCAGCTACAGACTAGCGGGAAACCTCTACAATGAGCAGTTCTTC. The V call is TRBV5-5, the J call TRBJ2-1; 11 nucleotides match TRBD2. J was trimmed by 3 bases and V by 3 bases; bases with no gene match: 8. Germline CDR1 SGHKS, CDR2 YYEKEE (reference sequence). The CDR3 has 17 residues.